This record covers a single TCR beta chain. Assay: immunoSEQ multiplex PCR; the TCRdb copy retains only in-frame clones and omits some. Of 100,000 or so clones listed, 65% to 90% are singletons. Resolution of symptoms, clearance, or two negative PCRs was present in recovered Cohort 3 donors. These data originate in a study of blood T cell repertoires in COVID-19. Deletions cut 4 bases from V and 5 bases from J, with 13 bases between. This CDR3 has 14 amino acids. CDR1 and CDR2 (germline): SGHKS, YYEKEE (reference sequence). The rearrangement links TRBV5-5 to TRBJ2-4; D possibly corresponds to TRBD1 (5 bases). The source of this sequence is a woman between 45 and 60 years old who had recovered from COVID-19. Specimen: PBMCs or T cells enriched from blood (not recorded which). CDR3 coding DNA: TGTGCCAGCAGCCCAGACAGTATACAAAACATTCAGTACTTC. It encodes CASSPDSIQNIQYF. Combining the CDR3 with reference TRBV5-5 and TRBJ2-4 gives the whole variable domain DAGVTQSPTHLIKTRGQQVTLRCSPISGHKSVSWYQQVLGQGPQFIFQYYEKEERGRGNFPDRFSARQFPNYSSELNVNALLLGDSALYLCASSPDSIQNIQYFGAGTRLSVL.